A selection of T cell receptor beta chains follows, all from one sample in a study of glioma-infiltrating T cells. Each CDR3 protein gets one entry after TCRdb re-called the multiplex PCR reads with MiXCR. The sample records roughly 120,000 distinct CDR3 sequences, approximately 23% being singletons. Sequenced sample: glioma tissue, nonneoplastic brain tissue, or PBMCs (not recorded which). Receptor source: a human donor with low-grade glioma or glioblastoma, undergoing nonglioma brain surgery, or in good health (not recorded which). Each CDR3 is given with its conserved first and last residue. The D gene is left open where the match is weak. Clone size appears in some rows only: once, few, many, or a class for an expanded clone.

v_gene: TRBV12-3/TRBV12-4
abundance: many
j_gene: TRBJ2-5
d_gene: -
CDR3aa: CASSFSQTQYF
CDR3nt: TGTGCCAGCAGTTTTTCACAGACCCAGTACTTC

v_gene: TRBV7-7
abundance: many
j_gene: TRBJ2-3
d_gene: -
CDR3aa: CASSPTSSGAGDTQYF
CDR3nt: TGTGCTAGCAGCCCCACTTCCAGTGGGGCGGGAGATACGCAGTATTTT

v_gene: TRBV6-1
abundance: many
j_gene: TRBJ1-2
d_gene: -
CDR3aa: CASSSLQVAPYGYTF
CDR3nt: TGTGCCAGCAGTTCCTTACAGGTAGCGCCCTATGGCTACACCTTC

v_gene: TRBV5-1
abundance: -
j_gene: TRBJ2-3
d_gene: -
CDR3aa: CDSSSPPPEDTQYF
CDR3nt: TGCGACAGCAGCTCGCCCCCGCCGGAAGATACGCAGTATTTT

v_gene: TRBV11-3
abundance: -
j_gene: TRBJ2-3
d_gene: -
CDR3aa: CAGSFGHTDTQYF
CDR3nt: TGTGCCGGCAGCTTTGGCCACACAGATACGCAGTATTTT

v_gene: TRBV7-9
abundance: many
j_gene: TRBJ2-1
d_gene: TRBD2
CDR3aa: CASSLAGGQISGRGNEQFF
CDR3nt: TGTGCCAGCAGCTTAGCGGGCGGTCAAATCAGCGGGAGAGGCAATGAGCAGTTCTTC

v_gene: TRBV19
abundance: many
j_gene: TRBJ1-1
d_gene: -
CDR3aa: CASSTEMNTEAFF
CDR3nt: TGTGCCAGTAGTACAGAAATGAACACTGAAGCTTTCTTT

v_gene: TRBV6-1
abundance: -
j_gene: TRBJ2-7
d_gene: -
CDR3aa: CACSTSQGYEQYF
CDR3nt: TGTGCCTGCAGTACGAGCCAGGGGTACGAGCAGTACTTC

v_gene: TRBV30
abundance: -
j_gene: TRBJ2-3
d_gene: -
CDR3aa: CAWSTSTDTQYF
CDR3nt: TGTGCCTGGAGTACTAGCACAGATACGCAGTATTTT

v_gene: TRBV4-1
abundance: -
j_gene: TRBJ1-2
d_gene: TRBD1
CDR3aa: CASSRTGTGNNYGYTF
CDR3nt: TGCGCCAGCAGCCGGACCGGGACAGGGAATAACTATGGCTACACCTTC

v_gene: TRBV7-2
abundance: many
j_gene: TRBJ2-1
d_gene: -
CDR3aa: CASSLGSVLGYEQFF
CDR3nt: TGTGCCAGCAGCTTAGGTAGCGTACTTGGGTATGAGCAGTTCTTC

v_gene: TRBV27
abundance: many
j_gene: TRBJ2-6
d_gene: -
CDR3aa: CASGRSGANVLTF
CDR3nt: TGTGCCAGCGGACGATCTGGGGCCAACGTCCTGACTTTC

v_gene: TRBV15
abundance: many
j_gene: TRBJ1-3
d_gene: TRBD1
CDR3aa: CATSRDGRGLGNTIYF
CDR3nt: TGTGCCACCAGCAGAGATGGCAGGGGGCTTGGAAACACCATATATTTT

v_gene: TRBV6-4
abundance: many
j_gene: TRBJ1-1
d_gene: -
CDR3aa: CASSGGGGTEAFF
CDR3nt: TGTGCCAGCAGTGGAGGGGGGGGCACTGAAGCTTTCTTT